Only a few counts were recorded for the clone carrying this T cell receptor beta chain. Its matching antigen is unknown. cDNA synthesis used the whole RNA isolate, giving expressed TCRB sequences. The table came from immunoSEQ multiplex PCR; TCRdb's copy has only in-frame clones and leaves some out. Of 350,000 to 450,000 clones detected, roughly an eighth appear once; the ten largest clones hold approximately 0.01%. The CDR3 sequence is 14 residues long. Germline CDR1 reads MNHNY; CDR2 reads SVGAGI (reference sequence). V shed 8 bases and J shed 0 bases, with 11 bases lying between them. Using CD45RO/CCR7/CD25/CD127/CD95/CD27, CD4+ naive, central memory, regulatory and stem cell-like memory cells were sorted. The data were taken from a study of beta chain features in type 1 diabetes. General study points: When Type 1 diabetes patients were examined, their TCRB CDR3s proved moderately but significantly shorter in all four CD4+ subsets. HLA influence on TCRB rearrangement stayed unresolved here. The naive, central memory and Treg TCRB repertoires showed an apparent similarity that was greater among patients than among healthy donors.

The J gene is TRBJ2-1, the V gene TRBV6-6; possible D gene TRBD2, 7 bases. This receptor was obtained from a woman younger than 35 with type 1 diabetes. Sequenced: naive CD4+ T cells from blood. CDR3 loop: CASRGASSYNEQFF. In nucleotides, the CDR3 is TGTGCCAGCCGGGGGGCGAGCTCCTACAATGAGCAGTTCTTC.